This T cell receptor (beta chain) is from a study of shared clonotypes between healthy human individuals. It was CD45RO-negative cells, positively selected for CCR7, that made up naive CD8 cells, with terminally differentiated effector memory CD45RA+ cells excluded. The assay was immunoSEQ multiplex PCR, and TCRdb's table has in-frame clones only and misses some. The sample shows approximately 840,000 clones, just over 95% of them seen only once. Remarks on this clone: Its antigen is undetermined.

Whole-study findings and limits: It was the non-shared clonotypes that had lower generation probabilities than clonotypes shared by all four donors. The small donor group covered limited genetic and exposure diversity. Naive subsets generally had larger estimated richness than memory subsets.

The TCR sequence derives from a man aged 25-45 years in good health. The sample was naive CD8+ T cells sorted from blood.

CDR3 nucleotides: TGTGCCAGCTCAACGGGCCCCCAGGAGACCCAGTACTTC. It yields the protein CASSTGPQETQYF. This chain connects TRBV18 to TRBJ2-5; D gene uncertain. The germline gives CDR1 KGHSH, CDR2 LQKENI. This CDR3 has 13 residues. V dropped 5 bases and J dropped 5 bases, with 12 bases sitting between them.